This T cell receptor beta chain is from a study of T cell changes during pregnancy in multiple sclerosis. Assay used: immunoSEQ multiplex PCR; TCRdb lists only in-frame clones, some missing. The sample holds about 31,000 clones, roughly nine tenths seen once. Trimming removed 4 bases from V and 7 bases from J, with 14 bases in between. The CDR3 spans 13 residues. CDR1 SGHRS and CDR2 YFSETQ come from the germline V gene. The chain uses TRBV5-1 and TRBJ1-1, with D possibly TRBD1 on 5 matching bases. Sequenced here: CD8+ T cells from peripheral blood mononuclear cells, sampled in the second trimester of pregnancy. The sequence was obtained from a female donor with multiple sclerosis, enrolled in a pregnancy study. The CDR3 sequence: CASSVSGYGEAFF. The CDR3 DNA reads as TGCGCCAGCAGCGTTTCAGGGTATGGTGAAGCTTTCTTT.